The table lists the clone carrying this TCR beta chain with a few counts. This record comes from a study of response to subunit inactivated influenza vaccine. MiXCR was run by TCRdb on the RT-PCR reads, yielding one entry per CDR3 protein. The repertoire holds about 540,000 distinct CDR3 sequences, with roughly 23% as singletons. The CDR3 length is 16 residues. Germline-derived CDR1 and CDR2 are MNHEY and SVGEGT. Between the trimmed V and J ends, which lost 2 bases and 2 bases, there was a span of 15 bases. Separately, the same data were catalogued under a study of T cells expressing NK-cell markers. From that second work: Scientists made TCR beta cDNA using 5'RACE template switching with UMIs. Most of the eight sequenced donors tested HCMV-seropositive; one tested seronegative. The dominant NKG2C+ clonotypes represented roughly 1.0-7.5% of CD8+ T cells in six donors. Researchers report these clonotypes also headed the CD3+CD56-NKG2C+ fraction in a few donors.

The chain joins TRBV6-2 or TRBV6-3 to TRBJ2-5, with D perhaps assigned TRBD1 or TRBD2 (6 bases each). The origin of this receptor is a man aged 45 to 65 who received an inactivated influenza vaccine. The sequenced sample was CD4+ T cells sorted from PBMCs, obtained about 11 days after vaccination. The CDR3 protein is CASSYEAGQIQETQYF. The CDR3 DNA reads as TGTGCCAGCAGTTACGAGGCGGGACAAATACAAGAGACCCAGTACTTC.